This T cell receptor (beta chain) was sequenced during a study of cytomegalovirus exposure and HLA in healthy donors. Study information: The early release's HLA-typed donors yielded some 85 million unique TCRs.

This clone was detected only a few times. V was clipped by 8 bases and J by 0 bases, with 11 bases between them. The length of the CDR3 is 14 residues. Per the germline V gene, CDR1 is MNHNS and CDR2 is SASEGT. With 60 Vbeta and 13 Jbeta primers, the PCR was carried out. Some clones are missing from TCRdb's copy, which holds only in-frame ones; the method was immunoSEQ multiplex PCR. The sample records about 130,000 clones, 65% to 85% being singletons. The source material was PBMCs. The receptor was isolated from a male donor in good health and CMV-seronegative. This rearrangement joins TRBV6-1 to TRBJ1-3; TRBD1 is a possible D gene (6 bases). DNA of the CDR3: TGTGCCAGCGAGGCAGGGGTCTCTGGAAACACCATATATTTT. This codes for CASEAGVSGNTIYF.